The clone carrying this T cell receptor beta chain was picked up a small number of times. As yet, its antigen is unknown. The CDR3 runs 16 residues. With V trimmed by 5 bases and J by 7 bases, 10 bases remained unmatched. Germline-derived CDR1 and CDR2 are SGHTA and FQGNSA. TCRdb ran MiXCR on the 5' RACE reads and lists one entry per CDR3 protein. The repertoire includes about 430,000 distinct CDR3 sequences, roughly 18% of them detected once, and 20% to 25% sits in the top ten. This record comes from a study of T-cell memory formation after mild COVID-19. The study, taken as a whole, reports: CD8+ contracting clones occupied EMRA, while CD4+ ones occupied mainly CM and EM. Proof of SARS-CoV-2 specificity was absent for the second-wave clones that crested on day 37.

The sequenced sample consisted of PBMCs or a T cell subset sorted from them (not recorded which). The sequence was obtained from a young man who had mild COVID-19 (a few samples of this study predate the infection). Cell type and time point are not known. The V and J genes are TRBV7-2 and TRBJ2-5; 13 bases map to TRBD2. CDR3 sequence reads: CASSQGPRLAGGTQYF. The CDR3 DNA follows: TGTGCCAGCAGCCAAGGGCCCCGACTAGCGGGGGGGACCCAGTACTTC.